The T cell receptor (beta chain) described here comes from a study of cytomegalovirus exposure and HLA in healthy donors (dated 2017 in TCRdb). Broadly, across the study: In an earlier analysis of under 600 of the donors, 276 Gb of sequence data and 100 million or so unique TCR beta sequences from 150 million to 200 million T cells were reported. Approximately 300 gigabases of sequencing data and tens of millions of unique TCR sequences made up an early release that covered several hundred HLA-typed donors. The genetic ancestry cluster associated with self-reported Caucasian donors included 81% of the 398 genotyped donors. The study aimed to test whether cataloging public T cell receptors could reveal signatures of past pathogen exposure. The T cell repertoires of 700 or so subjects were profiled by immunosequencing and related to cytomegalovirus serostatus. Along with the approximately 650-subject first cohort, a separate validation cohort of 120 different subjects was used. High-throughput TCR immunosequencing, statistical association of individual TCRs with disease status, and machine learning were combined to predict cytomegalovirus infection status. A later analysis re-analyzed previously published TCR beta repertoires from roughly 600 donors and added high-resolution HLA genotyping to study TCR occurrence patterns. Rather than drawing on any new phenotypic data, the later analysis identified candidate immune exposures from TCR beta sequences and the way those sequences occurred across donors. An earlier analysis of 587 of the donors used high-throughput TCR beta sequencing to judge whether each TCR beta V gene segment behaved as functional or pseudogenic. Alongside the repertoire data, information on donor age, sex, ethnicity and CMV serostatus was compiled. In a later genetic analysis, genome-wide SNP genotypes for about three fifths of the 666 donors were used, and that subset was treated as a discovery cohort. Every repertoire in the discovery cohort had been generated on one and the same sequencing platform. HLA typing covered class I and class II loci at four-digit resolution. The number of donors typed differed by locus, with 629-630 for A, B, C, DRB1 and DQB1, around 500 for DQA1, approximately 580 for DPA1, and around 450 for DPB1. Roughly 5 DR-DQ haplotypes were treated as single units for association and clustering because of strong linkage in the cohort. Across 398 genotyped donors of the cohort, an average of approximately 240,000 unique TCR beta nucleotide sequences per donor were sequenced, and around 20% of those sequences were non-productive.

The library was built by means of the immunoSEQ multiplex PCR assay. A mixture of 60 forward primers for TCR Vbeta segments and 13 reverse primers for TCR Jbeta segments was used in the multiplex PCR. A multiplex PCR assay on genomic DNA amplified the CDR3 region of rearranged TCR beta genes. On the Illumina HiSeq System, the amplified TCR beta libraries were sequenced as 87-base-pair reads. The original methods were these. In a later analysis, around 80 million unique TCR beta chains were counted across the roughly 610 repertoires, and roughly 11 million of these chains were shared by at least two donors. Raw reads were error-corrected and collapsed into unique sequences with a nearest-neighbor algorithm that merged closely related sequences to remove PCR and sequencing errors. V, D and J gene segments were assigned by aligning CDR3 sequences to IMGT reference sequences. For a sequence to be retained, at least a six-nucleotide match to both a V gene segment and a J gene segment was required. Rearrangements were classified as productive when the CDR3 lacked stop codons and remained in frame with V and J, and all other rearrangements were classified as non-productive. CDR3 was defined by IMGT convention, running from the second conserved V-encoded cysteine to the conserved J-encoded phenylalanine. The earlier analysis of 500 to 650 of the donors excluded any sequence lacking an unambiguous match to a single V gene segment. An earlier analysis of fewer than 750 of the donors classified V segments as functional when productive rearrangements were above 56.7% and as segregating when the standard deviation between donors was above 5%. A statistical classification framework was developed to diagnose cytomegalovirus status using the catalog of TCR beta chain sequences. In a later analysis, V and J genes were assigned by comparing TCR nucleotide sequences against IMGT/GENE-DB human TR gene sequences. Using the TCRdist pipeline, a later analysis assigned CDR3 sequences along with most-parsimonious VDJ recombination scenarios. In a later analysis, every TCR beta chain was defined by the combination of its CDR3 amino acid sequence and its V-gene family, and reads without a unique V-gene family were dropped. A later analysis removed 550 to 650 highly shared, low-generation-probability nucleotide sequences to deal with suspected cross-contamination and a sequencing artifact. In a later analysis, a clonal expansion index was calculated for each public chain from normalized within-repertoire ranks of inferred template counts. In a later analysis, generation probabilities were computed with a VDJ recombination model fitted to out-of-frame rearrangements, and the resulting probabilities were checked against IGoR. In a later analysis, hypergeometric tests were used to score TCR-TCR, TCR-HLA and TCR-CMV co-occurrence, with a repertoire-size bias correction applied to TCR pairs. To estimate false discovery rates, a later analysis permuted the HLA or CMV assignments 20 times. In a later analysis, co-occurring TCRs were grouped using DBSCAN, and TCRdist sequence similarity was added for clustering within HLA-allele-positive subsets. Repertoires with fewer than 30,000 or more than 120,000 public chains were left out of co-occurrence clustering, as were about five repertoires with anomalous nucleotide sharing. TCRdb holds this immuneACCESS table with in-frame rearrangements only. Some clones are missing; in checked studies, unresolved V genes explain under half, and the rest has no known cause. Clone size and V and J calls were adopted from that table, with D and trimming inferred from the DNA. The sample has about 150,000 clones on record, about 78% of them singletons. The ten largest clones represent about 12% of the sample.

Details on this clone: Its antigen is currently not known. Base qualities were left out, and no much larger clone turns up one base away.

On the study overall, not on this receptor specifically: According to a later analysis, parvovirus B19, influenza, CMV and Epstein-Barr virus appeared linked to several top co-occurrence clusters. Linkage disequilibrium might explain the correlated functional status among segregating V segments, but an unknown experimental factor could not be ruled out. HLA typing was unavailable for some donors at each locus, so association tests used only the typed subset. A few of the identified cytomegalovirus-associated TCR beta chains were confirmed in vitro to be specific for cytomegalovirus antigens. Some IMGT-functional V segments, including TRBV6-2 and TRBV6-3, could not be told apart with the 87-base-pair reads, so those segments were excluded. In a later analysis, the rate of TCR association differed among HLA loci, with DRB1 alleles having the most associated TCRs and HLA-C alleles having the fewest. A group of highly shared sequence variants was considered likely to be a technical artifact of the sequencing pipeline. In this cohort, only TCR beta chains were sequenced, and detectable features were limited by the absence of alpha or paired-chain data. In a later analysis, HLA-associated TCR beta chains were found to be more clonally expanded and to have lower generation probabilities than equally common non-associated chains. In the study, about 150 TCR beta chains were listed as associated with cytomegalovirus. While some public TCRs were present in many individuals, most TCR sequences turned up only very rarely across donors. A later analysis found that most CMV-associated TCR beta chains appeared HLA-restricted, with HLA associations seemingly driven largely by CMV exposure. A further reported finding was that TCR beta sequences accurately predicted the HLA-A and HLA-B alleles for most subjects in the first cohort. When HLA alleles, especially DR and DQ, strongly co-occurred, attributing TCR associations to individual alleles was difficult. In an earlier analysis of around 500 of the donors, most TCR beta V segments appeared in productive rearrangements about 87% or about 30% of the time, broadly matching IMGT annotations. CMV serostatus was the only immune exposure information available for the cohort. Presence/absence analyses assumed roughly uniform sequencing depth across donors, an assumption that may not hold. In a later genetic analysis, fewer N-insertions in productive TCRs were reported among donors in an Asian-associated ancestry cluster than the roughly 640-donor mean. In a later analysis, some 18,000 TCR beta sequences were associated with specific HLA alleles at a false discovery rate of 0.05. The classifier was reported to diagnose cytomegalovirus status with high specificity and sensitivity in both the original and validation cohorts. Because counts were too low, roughly 18 rarely observed V segments, including chromosome 9 orphons, were left out of the earlier analysis of a few hundred of the donors. It was suggested by the authors that the approach could potentially be generalized to other disease states and immunological phenotypes. V-gene and J-gene trimming of TCR beta chains was associated with a missense DCLRE1C variant in a later genetic analysis, and the association was replicated in an independent cohort.

In total, approximately 610 healthy bone marrow donors made up the cohort. At the time of sampling, all cohort members were nominally healthy, though unrecorded immune exposures were likely present. The donor was CMV seropositive and belonged to the group of more than 250 seropositive cohort members. Every donor gave a peripheral blood sample, and the peripheral blood mononuclear cells from that sample were used for TCR beta sequencing. The Qiagen DNeasy Blood Extraction Kit was used to extract genomic DNA from the blood cell samples. Between the V and J ends, shortened by 2 bases and 5 bases respectively, the junction contains 21 bases. The CDR3 numbers 17 residues from cysteine through phenylalanine. CDR3 DNA only is kept here, 51 bases in frame from base 1.

The sequence was obtained from a woman aged 50 to 60 in good health and CMV-seropositive. The receptor chain draws on TRBV23-1 and TRBJ1-2; no D gene call is confident. TRBV23-1 qualifies as an ORF whose function is uncertain. The source material was PBMCs. The base sequence is TGCGCCAGCAGTCAAATCCGCGGGCGCCAGCCCCCGTATGGCTACACCTTC. The resulting protein is CASSQIRGRQPPYGYTF.